This section outlines one T cell receptor (beta chain) sequence together with its context. Its antigen is still unknown. This entry comes from a study of tumor-infiltrating lymphocytes in primary liver carcinoma. Study summary: Sample yields of productive TCRbeta reads, ranging from roughly 3.65 to 7.5 million, were similar across tissue types.

Study-wide results and caveats: Tumors reached a significantly greater top-250-clone fraction than blood did (p = 0.039).

Both blood RNA, taken from unsorted whole blood, and germline DNA were extracted. Roughly 4 milliliters of peripheral blood were collected before surgery. TCR beta cDNA came from about 500 ng total RNA, primed with a constant-region primer. Slightly modified ARM-PCR with three nested multiplex PCR rounds yielded TCR beta libraries. TRBV1-TRBV30 forward and Cbeta reverse primers drove the first two roughly 11-cycle rounds. Via MiXCR, TCRdb re-called the multiplex PCR reads, giving one row per CDR3 protein. Among hundreds of thousands of distinct CDR3 sequences listed, almost 60% were seen once. After removal of 1 base from V and 12 bases from J, the junction contained 4 bases not matched to a gene. This CDR3 region has 12 residues. Germline V gene sequence: CDR1 SGHNT, CDR2 YENEEA.

The J gene is TRBJ1-2, the V gene TRBV11-3, with 8 bases identical to TRBD1. The specimen sequenced was peripheral blood. The receptor was derived from a woman aged 30 to 39 with primary liver carcinoma and hepatitis B virus infection. In DNA form, the CDR3 reads TGTGCCAGCAGCTTAGTGGACAGGGCCGACACCTTC. This codes for CASSLVDRADTF.